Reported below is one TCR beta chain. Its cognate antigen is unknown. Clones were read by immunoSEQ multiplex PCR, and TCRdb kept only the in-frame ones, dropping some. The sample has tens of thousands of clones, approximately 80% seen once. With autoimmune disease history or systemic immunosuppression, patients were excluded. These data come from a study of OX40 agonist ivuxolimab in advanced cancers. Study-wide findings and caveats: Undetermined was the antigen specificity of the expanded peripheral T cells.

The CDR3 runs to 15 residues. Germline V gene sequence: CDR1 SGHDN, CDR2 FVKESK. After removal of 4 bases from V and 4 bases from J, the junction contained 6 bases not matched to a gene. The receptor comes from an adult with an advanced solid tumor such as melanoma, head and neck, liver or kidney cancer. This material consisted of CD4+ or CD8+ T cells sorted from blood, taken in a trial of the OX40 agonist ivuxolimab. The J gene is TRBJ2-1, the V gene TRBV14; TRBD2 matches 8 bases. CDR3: CASSLLAGVYNEQFF. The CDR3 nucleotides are TGTGCCAGCAGCCTGCTAGCGGGTGTTTACAATGAGCAGTTCTTC. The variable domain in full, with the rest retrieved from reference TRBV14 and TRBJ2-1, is EAGVTQFPSHSVIEKGQTVTLRCDPISGHDNLYWYRRVMGKEIKFLLHFVKESKQDESGMPNNRFLAERTGGTYSTLKVQPAELEDSGVYFCASSLLAGVYNEQFFGPGTRLTVL.